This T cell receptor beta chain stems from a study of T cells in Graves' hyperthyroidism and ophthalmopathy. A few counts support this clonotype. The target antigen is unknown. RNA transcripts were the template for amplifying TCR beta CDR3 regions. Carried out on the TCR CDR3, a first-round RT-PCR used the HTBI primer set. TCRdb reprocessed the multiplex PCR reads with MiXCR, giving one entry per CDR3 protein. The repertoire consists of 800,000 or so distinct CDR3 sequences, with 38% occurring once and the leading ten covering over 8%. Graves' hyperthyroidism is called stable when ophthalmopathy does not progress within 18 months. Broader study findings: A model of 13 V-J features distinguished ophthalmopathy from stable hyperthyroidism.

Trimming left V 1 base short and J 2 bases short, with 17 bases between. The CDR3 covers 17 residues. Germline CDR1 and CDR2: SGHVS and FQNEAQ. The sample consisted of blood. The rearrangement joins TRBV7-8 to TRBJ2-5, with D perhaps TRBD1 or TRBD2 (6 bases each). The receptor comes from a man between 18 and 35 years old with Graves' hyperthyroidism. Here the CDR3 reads CASSLDSGAGQQETQYF. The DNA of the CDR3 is TGTGCCAGCAGCTTAGATTCGGGGGCAGGTCAACAAGAGACCCAGTACTTC.